These T cell receptor beta chains were read from a single sample in a study of blood T cell repertoires in COVID-19. Assay used: immunoSEQ multiplex PCR; TCRdb lists only in-frame clones, some missing. The sample contains roughly 140,000 clones, 79% of which appear only once. Specimen: peripheral blood. Every receptor here comes from a man between 50 and 59 years old with active or convalescent COVID-19. CDR3s include the opening cysteine and the closing phenylalanine or tryptophan. The D gene is left open where the match is weak. Only part of the rows carry a size: once, few, many, or a class if the clone is expanded.

D gene: NA
J gene: TRBJ2-1
clone size: NA
V gene: TRBV6-5
CDR3 DNA: TGTGCCAGCAGAGGAGGATACAATGAGCAGTTCTTC
CDR3 protein: CASRGGYNEQFF

D gene: NA
J gene: TRBJ2-2
clone size: few
V gene: TRBV4-1
CDR3 DNA: TGCGCCAGCAGCCAAGAAAGCTCCGGGGAGCTGTTTTTT
CDR3 protein: CASSQESSGELFF

D gene: TRBD1
J gene: TRBJ2-5
clone size: NA
V gene: TRBV5-1
CDR3 DNA: TGCGCCAGCGGGGGACAGGGATTCGGAGAGACCCAGTACTTC
CDR3 protein: CASGGQGFGETQYF

D gene: TRBD1
J gene: TRBJ2-1
clone size: NA
V gene: TRBV7-6
CDR3 DNA: TGTGCCAGCAGCCTCACAGGGGACAATGAGCAGTTCTTC
CDR3 protein: CASSLTGDNEQFF

D gene: NA
J gene: TRBJ1-1
clone size: NA
V gene: TRBV4-1
CDR3 DNA: TGCGCCAGCAGCCAACAGGGGAGGGGCACTGAAGCTTTCTTT
CDR3 protein: CASSQQGRGTEAFF

D gene: TRBD1
J gene: TRBJ2-3
clone size: NA
V gene: TRBV18
CDR3 DNA: TGTGCCAGCTCACCACGGGACAGGACCACAGATACGCAGTATTTT
CDR3 protein: CASSPRDRTTDTQYF

D gene: TRBD2
J gene: TRBJ2-1
clone size: NA
V gene: TRBV9
CDR3 DNA: TGTGCCAGCAGCAAAGGGACTAGCGGGAGGGCCGGTGAGCAGTTCTTC
CDR3 protein: CASSKGTSGRAGEQFF

D gene: TRBD1
J gene: TRBJ1-2
clone size: NA
V gene: TRBV28
CDR3 DNA: TGTGCCAGCAGCAAACCGGACAGGGTCGGTGGCTACACCTTC
CDR3 protein: CASSKPDRVGGYTF

D gene: NA
J gene: TRBJ2-1
clone size: NA
V gene: TRBV6-5
CDR3 DNA: TGTGCCAGCTCCCCCACCGGGAATATGAATGAGCAGTTCTTC
CDR3 protein: CASSPTGNMNEQFF

D gene: NA
J gene: TRBJ2-5
clone size: NA
V gene: TRBV10-3
CDR3 DNA: TGTGCCATCAGTGAGCCACTCAGGGCCCAGTACTTC
CDR3 protein: CAISEPLRAQYF

D gene: TRBD1
J gene: TRBJ2-2
clone size: NA
V gene: TRBV7-2
CDR3 DNA: TGTGCCAGCAGCCAACGACAGGGGGGCACCACCGGGGAGCTGTTTTTT
CDR3 protein: CASSQRQGGTTGELFF

D gene: NA
J gene: TRBJ1-6
clone size: NA
V gene: TRBV27
CDR3 DNA: TGTGCCAGCAGTTGGGCAGCCAGCCGTAATTCACCCCTCCACTTT
CDR3 protein: CASSWAASRNSPLHF

D gene: TRBD1
J gene: TRBJ2-5
clone size: NA
V gene: TRBV28
CDR3 DNA: TGTGCCAGCAGTTTAATAAGACAGGGGGCTGGAGGAGAGACCCAGTACTTC
CDR3 protein: CASSLIRQGAGGETQYF

D gene: TRBD2
J gene: TRBJ2-7
clone size: NA
V gene: TRBV18
CDR3 DNA: TGTGCCAGCTCACCTCGGACTAGCGGGATAAGTGAGCAGTACTTC
CDR3 protein: CASSPRTSGISEQYF

D gene: NA
J gene: TRBJ2-7
clone size: NA
V gene: TRBV25-1
CDR3 DNA: TGTGCCAGCAGAGGACAGACTTCTTCCTACGAGCAGTACTTC
CDR3 protein: CASRGQTSSYEQYF

D gene: TRBD1
J gene: TRBJ2-7
clone size: NA
V gene: TRBV5-6
CDR3 DNA: TGTGCCAGCAGTACGACAGGGCCCTACGAGCAGTACTTC
CDR3 protein: CASSTTGPYEQYF

D gene: NA
J gene: TRBJ1-1
clone size: NA
V gene: TRBV11-3
CDR3 DNA: TGTGCCAGCAGCTTAGAGGGGACTGGTGAAGCTTTCTTT
CDR3 protein: CASSLEGTGEAFF

D gene: NA
J gene: TRBJ2-1
clone size: NA
V gene: TRBV9
CDR3 DNA: TGTGCCAGCAGCGGAAGCGTCGGGACTTTCCAGCAAGGTGAGCAGTTCTTC
CDR3 protein: CASSGSVGTFQQGEQFF

D gene: NA
J gene: TRBJ2-3
clone size: NA
V gene: TRBV29-1
CDR3 DNA: TGCAGCGTGCGCGAGACTTTCGGCACAGATACGCAGTATTTT
CDR3 protein: CSVRETFGTDTQYF

D gene: TRBD2
J gene: TRBJ2-5
clone size: NA
V gene: TRBV7-2
CDR3 DNA: TGTGCCAGCAGCCGGGATTTAGCGGGAGGGCTCCAAGAGACCCAGTACTTC
CDR3 protein: CASSRDLAGGLQETQYF

D gene: NA
J gene: TRBJ1-5
clone size: NA
V gene: TRBV9
CDR3 DNA: TGTGCCAGCAGCGCCTCAGGGGGCAATCAGCCCCAGCATTTT
CDR3 protein: CASSASGGNQPQHF

D gene: TRBD2
J gene: TRBJ2-4
clone size: NA
V gene: TRBV7-9
CDR3 DNA: TGTGCCAGCAGCATTTCAGGACTAGCGGCAAACATTCAGTACTTC
CDR3 protein: CASSISGLAANIQYF

D gene: NA
J gene: TRBJ2-6
clone size: NA
V gene: TRBV10-2
CDR3 DNA: TGCGCCAGCAGTGAGTCGGGGGCCTCTGGGGCCAACGTCCTGACTTTC
CDR3 protein: CASSESGASGANVLTF

D gene: NA
J gene: TRBJ2-3
clone size: NA
V gene: TRBV6-4
CDR3 DNA: TGTGCCAGCAGTGACTCATGGGGAGGCGGAGATACGCAGTATTTT
CDR3 protein: CASSDSWGGGDTQYF

D gene: NA
J gene: TRBJ2-2
clone size: NA
V gene: TRBV9
CDR3 DNA: TGTGCCAGCAGCGTAGCGGGAGTAGTAACCGGGGAGCTGTTTTTT
CDR3 protein: CASSVAGVVTGELFF

D gene: TRBD1
J gene: TRBJ2-2
clone size: NA
V gene: TRBV11-2
CDR3 DNA: TGTGCCAGCAGCCTAAGGGGGCGCTACACCGGGGAGCTGTTTTTT
CDR3 protein: CASSLRGRYTGELFF

D gene: NA
J gene: TRBJ2-1
clone size: NA
V gene: TRBV6-5
CDR3 DNA: TGTGCCAGCAGTCCCGATCAGGTGACCTACAATGAGCAGTTCTTC
CDR3 protein: CASSPDQVTYNEQFF

D gene: NA
J gene: TRBJ1-1
clone size: NA
V gene: TRBV27
CDR3 DNA: TGTGCCAGCAGTTTCGGGGGAGGAGGGAACACTGAAGCTTTCTTT
CDR3 protein: CASSFGGGGNTEAFF

D gene: TRBD1
J gene: TRBJ1-1
clone size: NA
V gene: TRBV18
CDR3 DNA: TGTGCCAGCTCACCACGGACAGGGGGCACTGAAGCTTTCTTT
CDR3 protein: CASSPRTGGTEAFF

D gene: NA
J gene: TRBJ1-1
clone size: NA
V gene: TRBV6-4
CDR3 DNA: TGTGCCAGCAGTGACTCAGGAGGGATCGGTGAAGCTTTCTTT
CDR3 protein: CASSDSGGIGEAFF

D gene: TRBD2
J gene: TRBJ2-3
clone size: NA
V gene: TRBV11-3
CDR3 DNA: TGTGCCAGCAGCCTCTGGGAGGGAGACACAGATACGCAGTATTTT
CDR3 protein: CASSLWEGDTDTQYF

D gene: NA
J gene: TRBJ1-1
clone size: few
V gene: TRBV5-5
CDR3 DNA: TGTGCCAGCAGCTTGTTCTTCTCGGGGATGAACACTGAAGCTTTCTTT
CDR3 protein: CASSLFFSGMNTEAFF

D gene: NA
J gene: TRBJ1-2
clone size: NA
V gene: TRBV19
CDR3 DNA: TGTGCCAGTAGCAGGGAAGAGGCTCCAGGGGATGGGTTTCACTATGGCTACACCTTC
CDR3 protein: CASSREEAPGDGFHYGYTF

D gene: NA
J gene: TRBJ1-2
clone size: NA
V gene: TRBV5-6
CDR3 DNA: TGTGCCAGCAGCTTGCGGGGCCCGGGCGGGGGCAAGTACTATGGCTACACCTTC
CDR3 protein: CASSLRGPGGGKYYGYTF

D gene: NA
J gene: TRBJ2-7
clone size: NA
V gene: TRBV3-1/TRBV3-2
CDR3 DNA: TGTGCCAGCAGCCCGGGCAGGGGGGACTACGAGCAGTACTTC
CDR3 protein: CASSPGRGDYEQYF